This TCR beta chain derives from a study of CD8+ T cells in alopecia areata. To note about this clone: One end of the junction is discordant with germline, which a read error may explain.

In each case, RNA was isolated and then reverse transcribed into cDNA as the sequencing template. Profiled with immunoSEQ multiplex PCR; TCRdb holds only in-frame clones, not every one. The profile shows approximately 190,000 clones, 55% to 75% of them singletons. Per germline, CDR1 SQVTM and CDR2 ANQGSEA. The CDR3 contains 13 residues. This sample's treatment: oral pan-JAK inhibitor, 5-10 mg twice daily. The chain joins TRBV29-1 to TRBJ2-4, with 10 bases identical to TRBD1. The TCR originated in a human donor with alopecia areata. The sample in question was CD4+ T cells sorted from blood, obtained at week 24, from a patient treated with tofacitinib. CDR3 nucleotides: TGCAGCGTCCAAGCCGGGACAGGGGAGATTTGCGTCTTC. Protein: CSVQAGTGEICVF.